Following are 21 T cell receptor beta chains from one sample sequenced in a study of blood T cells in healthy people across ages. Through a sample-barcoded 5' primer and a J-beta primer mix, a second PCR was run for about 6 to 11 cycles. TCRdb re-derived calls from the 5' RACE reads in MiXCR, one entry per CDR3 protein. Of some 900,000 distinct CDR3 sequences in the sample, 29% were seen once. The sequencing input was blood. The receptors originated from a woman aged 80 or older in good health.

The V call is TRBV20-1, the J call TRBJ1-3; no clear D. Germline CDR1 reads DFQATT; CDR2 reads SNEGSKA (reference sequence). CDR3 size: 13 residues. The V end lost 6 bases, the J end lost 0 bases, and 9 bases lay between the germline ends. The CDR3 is CSARRSSGNTIYF. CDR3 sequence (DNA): TGCAGTGCCAGACGGAGCTCTGGAAACACCATATATTTT.

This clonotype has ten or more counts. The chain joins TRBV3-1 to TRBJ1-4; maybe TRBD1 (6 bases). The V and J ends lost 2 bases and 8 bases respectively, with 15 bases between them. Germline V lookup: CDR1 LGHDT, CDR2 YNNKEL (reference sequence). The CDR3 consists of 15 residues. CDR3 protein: CASSQRRTGNEKLFF. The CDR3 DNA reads TGTGCCAGCAGCCAACGACGAACAGGGAACGAAAAACTGTTTTTT.

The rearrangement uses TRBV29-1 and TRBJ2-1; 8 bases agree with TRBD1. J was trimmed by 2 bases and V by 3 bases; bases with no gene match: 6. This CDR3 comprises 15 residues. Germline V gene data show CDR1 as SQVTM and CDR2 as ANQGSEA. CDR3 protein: CSVDRTGSAYNEQFF. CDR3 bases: TGCAGCGTTGACAGGACAGGGTCAGCCTACAATGAGCAGTTCTTC.

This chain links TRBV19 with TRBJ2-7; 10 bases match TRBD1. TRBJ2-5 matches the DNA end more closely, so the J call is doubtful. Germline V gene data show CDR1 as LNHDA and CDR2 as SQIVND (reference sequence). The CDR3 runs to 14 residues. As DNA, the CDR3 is TGTGCCAGTAGTTCGGGACAGGGGTGGCAGACCCAGTACTTC. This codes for CASSSGQGWQTQYF.

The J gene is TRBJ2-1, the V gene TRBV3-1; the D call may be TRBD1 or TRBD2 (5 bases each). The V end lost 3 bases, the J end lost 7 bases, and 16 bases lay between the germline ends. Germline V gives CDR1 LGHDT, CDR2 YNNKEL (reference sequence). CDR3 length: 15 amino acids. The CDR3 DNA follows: TGTGCCAGCAGCCAGGCCGGGGCCAAGGCTAATGAGCAGTTCTTC. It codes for CASSQAGAKANEQFF.

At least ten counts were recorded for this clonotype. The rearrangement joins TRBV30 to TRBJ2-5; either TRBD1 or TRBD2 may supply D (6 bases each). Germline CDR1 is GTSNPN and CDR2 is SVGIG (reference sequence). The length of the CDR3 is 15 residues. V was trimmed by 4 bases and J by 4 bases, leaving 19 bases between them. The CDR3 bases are TGTGCCTGGAAGGGGGGACAATACAAGCGAGAGACCCAGTACTTC. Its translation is CAWKGGQYKRETQYF.

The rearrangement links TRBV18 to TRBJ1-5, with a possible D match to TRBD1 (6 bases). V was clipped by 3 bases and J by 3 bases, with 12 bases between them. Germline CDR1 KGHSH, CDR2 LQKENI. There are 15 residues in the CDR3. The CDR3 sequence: CASSPNRGSNQPQHF. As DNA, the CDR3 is TGTGCCAGCTCACCTAATAGGGGGTCCAATCAGCCCCAGCATTTT.

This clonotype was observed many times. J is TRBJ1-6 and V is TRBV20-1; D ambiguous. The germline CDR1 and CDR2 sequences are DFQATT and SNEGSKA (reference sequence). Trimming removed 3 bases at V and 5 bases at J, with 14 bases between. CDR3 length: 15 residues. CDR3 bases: TGCAGTGCTAGGGTGGTAGGTGTGAATAATTCACCCCTCCACTTT. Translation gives CSARVVGVNNSPLHF.

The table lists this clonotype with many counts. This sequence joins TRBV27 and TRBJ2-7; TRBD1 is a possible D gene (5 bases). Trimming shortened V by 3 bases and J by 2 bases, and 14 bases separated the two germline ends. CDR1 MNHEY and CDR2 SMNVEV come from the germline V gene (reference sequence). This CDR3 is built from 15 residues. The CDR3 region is CASSLMAGPPYEQYF. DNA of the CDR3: TGTGCCAGCAGTTTGATGGCAGGGCCTCCCTACGAGCAGTACTTC.

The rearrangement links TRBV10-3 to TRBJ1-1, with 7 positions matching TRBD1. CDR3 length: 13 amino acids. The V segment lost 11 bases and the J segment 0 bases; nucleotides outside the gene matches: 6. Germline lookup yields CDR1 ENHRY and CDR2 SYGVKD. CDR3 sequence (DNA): TGTGCCCACGCAGGGGGGGTGAACACTGAAGCTTTCTTT. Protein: CAHAGGVNTEAFF.

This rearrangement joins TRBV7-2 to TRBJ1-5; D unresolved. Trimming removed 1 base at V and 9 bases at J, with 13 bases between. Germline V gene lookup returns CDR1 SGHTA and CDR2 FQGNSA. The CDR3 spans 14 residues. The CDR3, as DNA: TGTGCCAGCAGCTTAGGTTGGAACAACTCGCCCCAGCATTTT. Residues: CASSLGWNNSPQHF.

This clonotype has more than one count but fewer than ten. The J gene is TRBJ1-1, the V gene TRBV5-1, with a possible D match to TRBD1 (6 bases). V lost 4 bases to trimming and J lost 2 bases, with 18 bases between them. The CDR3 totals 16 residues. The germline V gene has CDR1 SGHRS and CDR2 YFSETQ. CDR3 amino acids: CASSRARGGLNTEAFF. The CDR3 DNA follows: TGCGCCAGCAGCAGGGCGAGGGGGGGGCTAAACACTGAAGCTTTCTTT.

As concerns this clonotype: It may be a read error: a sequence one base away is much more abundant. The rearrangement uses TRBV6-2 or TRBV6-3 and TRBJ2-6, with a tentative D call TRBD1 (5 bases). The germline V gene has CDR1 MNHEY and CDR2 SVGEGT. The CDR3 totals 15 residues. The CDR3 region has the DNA TGTGCCAGCAGCCTAAAATCTAAAGGGGCCGACGTCCTGACTTTC. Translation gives CASSLKSKGADVLTF.

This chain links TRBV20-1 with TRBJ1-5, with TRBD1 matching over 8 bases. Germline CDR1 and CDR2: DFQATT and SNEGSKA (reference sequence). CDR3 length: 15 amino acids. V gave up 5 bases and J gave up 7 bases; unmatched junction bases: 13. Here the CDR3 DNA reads TGCAGTGCTGCCCAGGGGGCTCCCGGCTTACAGCCCCAGCATTTT. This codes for CSAAQGAPGLQPQHF.

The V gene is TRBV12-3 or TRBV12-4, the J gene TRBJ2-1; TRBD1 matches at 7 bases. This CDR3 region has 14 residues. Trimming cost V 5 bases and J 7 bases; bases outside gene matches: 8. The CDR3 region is CASSRTDRSNEQFF. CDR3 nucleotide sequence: TGTGCCAGCAGTAGAACGGACAGGTCAAATGAGCAGTTCTTC.

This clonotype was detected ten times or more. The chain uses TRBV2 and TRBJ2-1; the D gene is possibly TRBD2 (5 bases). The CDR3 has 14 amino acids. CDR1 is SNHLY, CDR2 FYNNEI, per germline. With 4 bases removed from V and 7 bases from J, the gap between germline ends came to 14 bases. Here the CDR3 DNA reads TGTGCCAGCAGTGGCGGGTGGTCTGGGAATGAGCAGTTCTTC. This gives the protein CASSGGWSGNEQFF.

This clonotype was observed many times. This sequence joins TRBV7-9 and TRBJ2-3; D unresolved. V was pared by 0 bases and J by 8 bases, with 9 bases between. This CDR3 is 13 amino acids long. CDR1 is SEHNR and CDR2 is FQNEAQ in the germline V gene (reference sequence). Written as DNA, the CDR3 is TGTGCCAGCAGCTTAGCAGGGTCCGGTACGCAGTATTTT. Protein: CASSLAGSGTQYF.

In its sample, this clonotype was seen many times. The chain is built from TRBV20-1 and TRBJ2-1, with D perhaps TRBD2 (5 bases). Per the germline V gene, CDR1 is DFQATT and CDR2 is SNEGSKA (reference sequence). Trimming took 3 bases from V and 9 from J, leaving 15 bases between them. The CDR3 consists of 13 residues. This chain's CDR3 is CSARGVGTSEQFF. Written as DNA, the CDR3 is TGCAGTGCTAGGGGAGTGGGTACCAGTGAGCAGTTCTTC.

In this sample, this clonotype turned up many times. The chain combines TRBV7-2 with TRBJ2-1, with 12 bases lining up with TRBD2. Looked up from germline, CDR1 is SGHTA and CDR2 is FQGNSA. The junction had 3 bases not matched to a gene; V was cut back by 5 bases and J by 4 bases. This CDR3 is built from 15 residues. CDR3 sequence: CASSNLAGGYNEQFF. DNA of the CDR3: TGTGCCAGCAGCAACCTAGCGGGGGGGTACAATGAGCAGTTCTTC.

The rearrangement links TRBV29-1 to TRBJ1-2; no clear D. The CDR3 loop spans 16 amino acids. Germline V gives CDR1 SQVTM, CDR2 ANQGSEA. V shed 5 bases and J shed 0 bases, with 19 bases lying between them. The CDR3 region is CSVPTAALFTNYGYTF. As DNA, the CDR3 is TGCAGCGTTCCAACGGCAGCCCTCTTCACTAACTATGGCTACACCTTC.

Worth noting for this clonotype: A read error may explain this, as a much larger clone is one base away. Written as DNA, the CDR3 is TGTGCCAGCGACTCGGGACTAAACTATGGCTACACCTTC. It is translated as CASDSGLNYGYTF. The chain is built from TRBV12-3 or TRBV12-4 and TRBJ1-2, with a weak D call TRBD1 (5 bases). The length of the CDR3 is 13 residues. V lost 8 bases, J lost 2 bases, and 12 bases lay in between.